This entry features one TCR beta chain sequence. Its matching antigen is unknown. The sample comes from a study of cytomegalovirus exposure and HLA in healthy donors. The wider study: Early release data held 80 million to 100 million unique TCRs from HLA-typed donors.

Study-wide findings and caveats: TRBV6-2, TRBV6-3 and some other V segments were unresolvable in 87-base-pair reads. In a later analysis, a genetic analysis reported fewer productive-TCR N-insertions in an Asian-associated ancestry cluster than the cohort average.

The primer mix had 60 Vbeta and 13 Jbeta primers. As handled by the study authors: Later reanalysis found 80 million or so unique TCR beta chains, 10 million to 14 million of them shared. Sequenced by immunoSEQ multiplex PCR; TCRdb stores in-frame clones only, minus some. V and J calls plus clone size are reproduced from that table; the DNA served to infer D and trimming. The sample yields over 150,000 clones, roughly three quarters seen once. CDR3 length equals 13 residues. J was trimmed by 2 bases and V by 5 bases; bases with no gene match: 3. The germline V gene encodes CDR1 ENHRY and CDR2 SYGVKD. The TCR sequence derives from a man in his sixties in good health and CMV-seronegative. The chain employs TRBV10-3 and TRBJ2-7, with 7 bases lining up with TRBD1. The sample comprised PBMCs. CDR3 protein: CAISPRGTYEQYF. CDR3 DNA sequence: TGTGCCATCAGTCCCAGGGGGACCTACGAGCAGTACTTC.